The 15 T cell receptor beta chains below were found in one sample sequenced in a study of CD8+ T cells in alopecia areata. Extracted RNA was reverse transcribed into cDNA, the sequencing template. The repertoire was sequenced with immunoSEQ multiplex PCR; TCRdb's copy has only in-frame clones and lacks some. The table lists 200,000 or so clones, 50% to 60% of them singletons. The material was CD4+ T cells sorted from blood, obtained at week 0. The receptors stem from a human donor with alopecia areata.

The chain combines TRBV6-4 with TRBJ2-6; D ambiguous. V was cut by 6 bases and J by 3 bases, with 9 bases left in between. The CDR3 has 14 amino acids. Per germline, CDR1 MRHNA and CDR2 SNTAGT. CDR3 coding DNA: TGTGCCAGCAGCCCATACTATGGGGCCAACGTCCTGACTTTC. Amino acid sequence: CASSPYYGANVLTF.

The V gene is TRBV28, the J gene TRBJ2-1; tentatively, D is TRBD1 or TRBD2 (5 bases each). V was clipped by 6 bases and J by 4 bases, with 16 bases between them. The CDR3 loop spans 15 amino acids. Germline assignment: CDR1 MDHEN and CDR2 SYDVKM. The CDR3 region is CASSTPGGTYNEQFF. The CDR3 DNA sequence: TGTGCCAGCAGCACTCCTGGGGGTACATACAATGAGCAGTTCTTC.

This sequence joins TRBV7-8 and TRBJ2-3; D is unclear. The CDR3 covers 15 residues. Germline-derived CDR1 and CDR2 are SGHVS and FQNEAQ. V was clipped by 5 bases and J by 3 bases, with 15 bases between them. DNA for the CDR3: TGTGCCAGCAGCCCCGGGTTAGAGGTGACAGATACGCAGTATTTT. Its protein product is CASSPGLEVTDTQYF.

The chain couples TRBV4-1 to TRBJ1-1; no reliable D call. CDR1 MGHRA and CDR2 YSYEKL come from the germline V gene. The CDR3 sequence is 16 residues long. Trimming left V 1 base short and J 1 base short, with 13 bases between. This chain's CDR3 is CASSQGFGQTNTEAFF. CDR3 sequence (DNA): TGCGCCAGCAGCCAAGGTTTTGGGCAAACGAACACTGAAGCTTTCTTT.

This chain links TRBV7-2 with TRBJ2-7, with D possibly being TRBD2 (6 bases). Germline V CDR1 and CDR2: SGHTA, FQGNSA. The CDR3 is made up of 15 amino acids. The V and J ends lost 5 bases and 3 bases respectively, with 17 bases between them. Here the CDR3 reads CASSLIRDSLYEQYF. The DNA for the CDR3 is TGTGCCAGCAGCCTAATCCGGGACTCTCTCTACGAGCAGTACTTC.

The genes are TRBV5-1 and TRBJ2-5, with D tentatively TRBD2 (5 bases). The germline V and J ends were trimmed by 6 bases and 5 bases, with 14 bases remaining between them. The germline V gene has CDR1 SGHRS and CDR2 YFSETQ. The CDR3 contains 13 residues. The CDR3 coding sequence is TGCGCCAGCAAGGTTTCTAGAGGGGAGACCCAGTACTTC. This gives the protein CASKVSRGETQYF.

J is TRBJ2-1 and V is TRBV4-1, with D hard to call. Germline V gives CDR1 MGHRA, CDR2 YSYEKL. This CDR3 contains 12 residues. The V end lost 4 bases, the J end lost 4 bases, and 5 bases lay between the germline ends. The CDR3 coding sequence is TGCGCCAGCAGCCCCAATTACAATGAGCAGTTCTTC. This encodes CASSPNYNEQFF.

The rearrangement uses TRBV9 and TRBJ2-1; a possible D gene is TRBD1 (6 bases). Germline CDR1 is SGDLS and CDR2 is YYNGEE. This CDR3 contains 17 residues. V was clipped by 4 bases and J by 0 bases, with 17 bases between them. CDR3: CASSFLGAGSSYNEQFF. The CDR3 DNA reads as TGTGCCAGCAGCTTCCTGGGGGCAGGAAGCTCCTACAATGAGCAGTTCTTC.

The count of this clone is one. The V and J genes are TRBV4-1 and TRBJ2-1, with no clear D. The germline gives CDR1 MGHRA, CDR2 YSYEKL. V dropped 0 bases and J dropped 6 bases, with 12 bases sitting between them. This CDR3 contains 15 residues. CDR3 in amino acids: CASSQDRISTNEQFF. CDR3 DNA sequence: TGCGCCAGCAGCCAAGATCGGATTAGCACCAATGAGCAGTTCTTC.

The V gene is TRBV7-9, the J gene TRBJ2-3; D is undetermined. The CDR3 is 12 residues long. Germline CDR1 SEHNR, CDR2 FQNEAQ (reference sequence). Trimming cost V 2 bases and J 6 bases, with 6 bases left between them. The CDR3 DNA reads TGTGCCAGCAGCTTACCGGCGGATACGCAGTATTTT. This gives the protein CASSLPADTQYF.

On this clone: The same CDR3 is also encoded by other DNA sequences in this sample. The CDR3 region is CASSSGLNTEAFF. CDR3 in DNA: TGCGCCAGCAGCTCAGGACTGAACACTGAAGCTTTCTTT. The J gene is TRBJ1-1, the V gene TRBV5-1; D not resolved. CDR1 and CDR2 (germline): SGHRS, YFSETQ. The CDR3 spans 13 residues. V lost 3 bases and J 0 bases, leaving 6 bases between the germline ends.

The chain is built from TRBV27 and TRBJ2-7, with 10 bases matching TRBD2. With V trimmed by 5 bases and J by 2 bases, 9 bases remained unmatched. The germline V gene has CDR1 MNHEY and CDR2 SMNVEV (reference sequence). The CDR3 extends over 16 amino acids. The CDR3, as DNA: TGTGCCAGCAGTGCCGGTAGCGGGAGGTTCCCCTACGAGCAGTACTTC. Translation: CASSAGSGRFPYEQYF.

This clone was seen repeatedly, ten times or more. This chain uses TRBV4-1 with TRBJ2-3; D gene uncertain. CDR1 MGHRA and CDR2 YSYEKL come from the germline V gene. V was trimmed by 0 bases and J by 3 bases, leaving 10 bases between them. CDR3 size: 15 residues. CDR3 sequence reads: CASSQDQWRTDTQYF. The CDR3 coding sequence is TGCGCCAGCAGCCAAGATCAGTGGCGGACAGATACGCAGTATTTT.

A remark on this clone: This specimen includes other DNA sequences encoding the same CDR3. The rearrangement joins TRBV2 to TRBJ2-3, with a possible D match to TRBD1 (6 bases). The germline V and J ends were trimmed by 3 bases and 3 bases, with 7 bases remaining between them. Germline CDR1 and CDR2: SNHLY and FYNNEI. The CDR3 totals 13 residues. CDR3 amino acids: CASSDTGTDTQYF. The DNA of the CDR3 is TGTGCCAGCAGTGACACAGGGACAGATACGCAGTATTTT.

This chain uses TRBV7-3 with TRBJ1-1; D unclear. This CDR3 has 16 residues. Germline-derived CDR1 and CDR2 are SGHTA and FQGTGA. Trimming cost V 2 bases and J 1 base, with 14 bases left between them. The CDR3 loop reads CASSLRPATSNTEAFF. CDR3 bases: TGTGCCAGCAGCTTACGACCAGCGACCTCGAACACTGAAGCTTTCTTT. Full variable domain (missing parts from reference TRBV7-3 and TRBJ1-1): GAGVSQTPSNKVTEKGKYVELRCDPISGHTALYWYRQSLGQGPEFLIYFQGTGAADDSGLPNDRFFAVRPEGSVSTLKIQRTERGDSAVYLCASSLRPATSNTEAFFGQGTRLTVV.